This T cell receptor beta chain was profiled in a study of blood T cell repertoires in COVID-19. Study-wide background: The samples span acute and convalescent COVID-19 from the United States, Italy and Spain.

In the study's own analysis: Estimation of nucleated cell counts relied on the amplification of reference gene primers. The assay was immunoSEQ multiplex PCR, and TCRdb's table has in-frame clones only and misses some. D and trimming were read from the DNA, whereas the V and J calls and clone size are those reported in that table. The sample carries about 100,000 clones, roughly 88% recorded once. Germline lookup yields CDR1 SGHVS and CDR2 FNYEAQ. The CDR3 runs to 15 residues. V trimming: 4 bases; J trimming: 0 bases; junction bases outside the gene matches: 5. The rearrangement links TRBV7-6 to TRBJ1-1, with 7 bases matching TRBD1. Input material: peripheral blood. This receptor was identified in a man younger than 30 with COVID-19, enrolled during active disease. This CDR3 reads CASSSRQGMNTEAFF. CDR3 DNA sequence: TGTGCCAGCAGCTCAAGACAGGGTATGAACACTGAAGCTTTCTTT.